The clone carrying this TCR beta chain has ten or more counts. This entry is derived from a study of T cells in Graves' hyperthyroidism and ophthalmopathy. There were TCR beta CDR3 regions amplified from RNA transcripts. First-round RT-PCR targeting the TCR CDR3 was performed with the HTBI primer set. TCRdb processed the multiplex PCR reads anew with MiXCR; each CDR3 protein has one entry. The data show 200,000 to 250,000 distinct CDR3 sequences, around 15% seen once. Trimming cost V 3 bases and J 0 bases, with 17 bases left between them. Germline CDR1 MDHEN, CDR2 SYDVKM. The CDR3 loop spans 17 amino acids.

Sequencing was performed on blood. The TCR comes from a woman aged 18 to 35 with Graves' ophthalmopathy. The chain is built from TRBV28 and TRBJ1-1; maybe TRBD1 (5 bases). CDR3 sequence: CASSFKSKGTMNTEAFF. The CDR3 DNA sequence: TGTGCCAGCAGTTTCAAAAGTAAGGGGACGATGAACACTGAAGCTTTCTTT.